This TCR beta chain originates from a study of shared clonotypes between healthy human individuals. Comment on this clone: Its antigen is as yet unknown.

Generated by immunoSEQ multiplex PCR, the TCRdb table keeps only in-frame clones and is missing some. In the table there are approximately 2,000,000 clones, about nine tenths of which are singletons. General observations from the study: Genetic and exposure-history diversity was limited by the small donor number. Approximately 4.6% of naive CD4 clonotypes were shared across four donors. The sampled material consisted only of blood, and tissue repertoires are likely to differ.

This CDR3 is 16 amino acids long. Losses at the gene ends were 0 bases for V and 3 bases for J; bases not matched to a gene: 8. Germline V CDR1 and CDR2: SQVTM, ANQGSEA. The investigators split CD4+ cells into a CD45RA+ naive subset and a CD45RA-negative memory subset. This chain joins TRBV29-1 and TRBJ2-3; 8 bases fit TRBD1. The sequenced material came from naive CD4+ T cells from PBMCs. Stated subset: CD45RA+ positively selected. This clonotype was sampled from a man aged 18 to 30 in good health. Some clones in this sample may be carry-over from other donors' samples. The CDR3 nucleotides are TGCAGCGTTGAAGATGGGACAGGTTTTGGGACAGATACGCAGTATTTT. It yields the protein CSVEDGTGFGTDTQYF.